Below are 27 T cell receptor beta chains sequenced from a single sample in a study of blood T cell repertoires in COVID-19. Profiled with immunoSEQ multiplex PCR; TCRdb holds only in-frame clones, not every one. This sample has 90,000 to 100,000 clones, with 84% found just once. The sample comprised peripheral blood. The receptors stem from a man aged 70 or older with active or convalescent COVID-19.

The V call is TRBV28, the J call TRBJ2-7, with D perhaps matching TRBD1 (5 bases). Deletions cut 1 base from V and 8 bases from J, with 18 bases between. The CDR3 contains 15 residues. Germline V gives CDR1 MDHEN, CDR2 SYDVKM. The DNA for the CDR3 is TGTGCCAGCAGTTTATCGCTCGGATCAAAGGACAAGCAGTACTTC. This encodes CASSLSLGSKDKQYF.

This chain connects TRBV11-2 to TRBJ1-1; a possible D gene is TRBD1 (5 bases). CDR3 size: 17 residues. V lost 5 bases and J lost 3, with 22 bases in between. Germline CDR1 is SGHAT and CDR2 is FQNNGV. The CDR3 nucleotides read TGTGCCAGCAGCATGGGACTTCTCTCGGGGATGGACACTGAAGCTTTCTTT. It yields the protein CASSMGLLSGMDTEAFF. The complete variable domain, with remaining parts taken from reference TRBV11-2 and TRBJ1-1, reads EAGVAQSPRYKIIEKRQSVAFWCNPISGHATLYWYQQILGQGPKLLIQFQNNGVVDDSQLPKDRFSAERLKGVDSTLKIQPAKLEDSAVYLCASSMGLLSGMDTEAFFGQGTRLTVV.

The chain couples TRBV18 to TRBJ1-3; D perhaps matches TRBD1 (5 bases). Germline lookup yields CDR1 KGHSH and CDR2 LQKENI. CDR3 length: 16 residues. Deletions cut 1 base from V and 0 bases from J, with 10 bases between. The DNA for the CDR3 is TGTGCCAGCTCACCACTATCAGGGCTCTCTGGAAACACCATATATTTT. This codes for CASSPLSGLSGNTIYF.

V and J are TRBV2 and TRBJ1-6; 7 bases align to TRBD1. The CDR3 length is 12 residues. V lost 9 bases and J lost 7; bases outside the gene matches: 3. In germline, CDR1 is SNHLY, CDR2 FYNNEI. The CDR3 region is CARGTANSPLHF. The DNA of the CDR3 is TGTGCCAGAGGGACAGCCAATTCACCCCTCCACTTT.

The chain has TRBV9 and TRBJ2-1; 11 nucleotides match TRBD2. V shed 0 bases and J 0 bases; nucleotides not matched to a gene: 5. Germline V CDR1 and CDR2: SGDLS, YYNGEE. The CDR3 is 18 amino acids. The CDR3 DNA reads as TGTGCCAGCAGCGTAGTTAGCGGGGGGGTTAGCTCCTACAATGAGCAGTTCTTC. Protein: CASSVVSGGVSSYNEQFF.

This clone was counted a few times. As DNA, the CDR3 is TGTGCCAGCAGTGAAGTGCAGGGGATGGGAAATCAGCCCCAGCATTTT. Its translation: CASSEVQGMGNQPQHF. V and J are TRBV2 and TRBJ1-5, with D perhaps matching TRBD1 (6 bases). The CDR3 has 16 amino acids. Germline V gene lookup returns CDR1 SNHLY and CDR2 FYNNEI. Deletions cut 1 base from V and 4 bases from J, with 14 bases between.

The chain employs TRBV30 and TRBJ1-2; 9 nucleotides agree with TRBD1. V was clipped by 2 bases and J by 8 bases; unmatched bases: 6. The CDR3 has 13 amino acids. CDR1 and CDR2 (germline): GTSNPN, SVGIG (reference sequence). In DNA form, the CDR3 reads TGTGCCTGGAGTCGACAGGGGGTAGAGGGCTACACCTTC. It encodes CAWSRQGVEGYTF. Full variable domain (missing parts from reference TRBV30 and TRBJ1-2): SQTIHQWPATLVQPVGSPLSLECTVEGTSNPNLYWYRQAAGRGLQLLFYSVGIGQISSEVPQNLSASRPQDRQFILSSKKLLLSDSGFYLCAWSRQGVEGYTFGSGTRLTVV.

The chain employs TRBV20-1 and TRBJ2-5; 9 bases fit TRBD1. Per germline, CDR1 DFQATT and CDR2 SNEGSKA (reference sequence). V lost 6 bases, J lost 0 bases, and 11 bases stayed unmatched. The CDR3 covers 16 residues. The chain's CDR3 is CSASSPGTGNQETQYF. DNA of the CDR3: TGCAGTGCGAGTTCTCCCGGGACAGGGAACCAAGAGACCCAGTACTTC.

The V call is TRBV5-4, the J call TRBJ2-7; D gene ambiguous. V gave up 3 bases and J gave up 0 bases, with 13 bases separating them. The germline gives CDR1 SGHNT, CDR2 YYREEE (reference sequence). The CDR3 spans 15 residues. CDR3 sequence (DNA): TGTGCCAGCAGCTCGTCACTGCTTGACTCCTACGAGCAGTACTTC. Protein: CASSSSLLDSYEQYF.

The V and J genes are TRBV7-2 and TRBJ1-4, with TRBD1 as a possible D gene (5 bases). V was clipped by 5 bases and J by 13 bases, with 11 bases between them. CDR1 and CDR2 from the germline V gene are SGHTA and FQGNSA. The CDR3 has 11 residues. The CDR3 spells CASSAGPGLFF. The CDR3 DNA is TGTGCCAGCAGCGCGGGGCCGGGACTGTTTTTT.

The chain joins TRBV6-4 to TRBJ1-1; D not certain. Trimming cost V 0 bases and J 6 bases, with 17 bases left between them. Germline V gene data show CDR1 as MRHNA and CDR2 as SNTAGT. This CDR3 is built from 16 residues. The CDR3 protein is CASSDSEVLKFSEAFF. The CDR3 DNA reads TGTGCCAGCAGTGACTCGGAGGTCCTAAAGTTTTCTGAAGCTTTCTTT.

This rearrangement joins TRBV7-2 to TRBJ2-3; 9 nucleotides align to TRBD1. The germline CDR1 and CDR2 sequences are SGHTA and FQGNSA. Trimming took 5 bases from V and 6 from J; bases not matched to a gene: 9. There are 15 residues in the CDR3. The CDR3 reads CASSPGTGNHDTQYF. The CDR3 DNA sequence: TGTGCCAGCAGCCCCGGGACAGGGAATCATGATACGCAGTATTTT.

V is TRBV6-1 and J is TRBJ1-1, with D possibly being TRBD1 (6 bases). CDR1 is MNHNS, CDR2 SASEGT, per germline. The CDR3 is made up of 12 amino acids. Trimming shortened V by 2 bases and J by 5 bases, and 6 bases separated the two germline ends. In DNA form, the CDR3 reads TGTGCCAGCAGTGAAAGGGGGACTGAAGCTTTCTTT. It encodes CASSERGTEAFF.

The chain recombines TRBV7-3 with TRBJ1-1; D remains unclear. This CDR3 has 14 amino acids. V was shortened by 5 bases and J by 4 bases, with 14 bases between the two germline ends. Germline V CDR1 and CDR2: SGHTA, FQGTGA. CDR3 in amino acids: CASSPLSGATEAFF. The DNA for the CDR3 is TGTGCCAGCAGCCCCCTATCTGGAGCCACTGAAGCTTTCTTT.

The rearrangement links TRBV5-6 to TRBJ2-3; D possibly corresponds to TRBD1 (5 bases). Trimming took off 1 base at V and 0 bases at J, with 9 bases between the two ends. CDR1 SGHDT and CDR2 YYEEEE come from the germline V gene. The CDR3 sequence is 15 residues long. CDR3 loop: CASSLTRASTDTQYF. For the CDR3, the DNA is TGTGCCAGCAGCTTGACCAGGGCTAGCACAGATACGCAGTATTTT.

The V call is TRBV5-1, the J call TRBJ2-7; 12 positions agree with TRBD1. J lost 6 bases, V lost 1 base, and 5 bases had no gene match. Germline CDR1 is SGHRS and CDR2 is YFSETQ. The CDR3 runs to 15 residues. The CDR3 DNA reads TGCGCCAGCAGCTTGACGGGACAGGGGGCTTTCGAGCAGTACTTC. It yields the protein CASSLTGQGAFEQYF. Combining the CDR3 with reference TRBV5-1 and TRBJ2-7 gives the whole variable domain KAGVTQTPRYLIKTRGQQVTLSCSPISGHRSVSWYQQTPGQGLQFLFEYFSETQRNKGNFPGRFSGRQFSNSRSEMNVSTLELGDSALYLCASSLTGQGAFEQYFGPGTRLTVT.

The chain links TRBV4-2 to TRBJ2-2, with 14 nucleotides matching TRBD2. Germline CDR1 is LGHNA and CDR2 is YNFKEQ. V dropped 0 bases and J dropped 4; count of bases not matched to a gene: 7. The CDR3 totals 19 residues. CDR3 coding DNA: TGTGCCAGCAGCCAAGAAGTGGGACTAGCGGGGGCCCCCACCGGGGAGCTGTTTTTT. It is translated as CASSQEVGLAGAPTGELFF.

The V gene is TRBV19, the J gene TRBJ1-1; a possible D gene is TRBD1 (5 bases). Per germline, CDR1 LNHDA and CDR2 SQIVND (reference sequence). V lost 5 bases and J lost 5, with 18 bases in between. This CDR3 is 15 amino acids long. DNA for the CDR3: TGTGCCAGTAGTTTCTTGGACACCGGAGGGACTGAAGCTTTCTTT. It is translated as CASSFLDTGGTEAFF.

This chain links TRBV6-6 with TRBJ2-3, with 10 bases aligning to TRBD2. The CDR3 runs 15 residues. V gave up 8 bases and J gave up 2 bases; unmatched junction bases: 7. Germline CDR1 MNHNY, CDR2 SVGAGI (reference sequence). The CDR3 DNA reads TGTGCCAGCGTTTTAGCGGGGGGCCACACAGATACGCAGTATTTT. Residues: CASVLAGGHTDTQYF.

The V and J genes are TRBV2 and TRBJ1-1; no reliable D call. This CDR3 contains 12 residues. V was cut by 5 bases and J by 4 bases, with 8 bases left in between. Germline lookup yields CDR1 SNHLY and CDR2 FYNNEI. The DNA for the CDR3 is TGTGCCAGCAGTAAACAGATCACTGAAGCTTTCTTT. It encodes CASSKQITEAFF. Full variable domain (missing parts from reference TRBV2 and TRBJ1-1): EPEVTQTPSHQVTQMGQEVILRCVPISNHLYFYWYRQILGQKVEFLVSFYNNEISEKSEIFDDQFSVERPDGSNFTLKIRSTKLEDSAMYFCASSKQITEAFFGQGTRLTVV.

CDR3 loop: CAIGVLPNTGELFF. CDR3 nucleotide sequence: TGTGCCATAGGGGTACTTCCGAACACCGGGGAGCTGTTTTTT. V and J are TRBV10-3 and TRBJ2-2; tentatively, D is TRBD1 (5 bases). Trimming removed 9 bases from V and 0 bases from J, with 11 bases in between. CDR1 is ENHRY and CDR2 is SYGVKD in the germline V gene. The CDR3 length is 14 residues.

This rearrangement joins TRBV28 to TRBJ2-7, with D possibly being TRBD2 (6 bases). Germline loops: CDR1 MDHEN, CDR2 SYDVKM. With 7 bases removed from V and 2 bases from J, the gap between germline ends came to 15 bases. The CDR3 runs to 14 residues. CDR3 residues: CASMAAGSPYEQYF. The DNA of the CDR3 is TGTGCCAGCATGGCGGCGGGGAGTCCCTACGAGCAGTACTTC.

The chain uses TRBV7-9 and TRBJ1-1, with a possible D match to TRBD1 (6 bases). This CDR3 is 14 amino acids long. The V end lost 2 bases, the J end lost 0 bases, and 7 bases lay between the germline ends. Germline CDR1 is SEHNR and CDR2 is FQNEAQ (reference sequence). The CDR3 reads CASSLRQVNTEAFF. The CDR3 coding sequence is TGTGCCAGCAGCTTAAGACAGGTGAACACTGAAGCTTTCTTT.

The chain combines TRBV7-8 with TRBJ2-1; D unresolved. Germline lookup yields CDR1 SGHVS and CDR2 FQNEAQ. The length of the CDR3 is 15 residues. Trimming took 1 base from V and 4 from J, leaving 11 bases between them. This CDR3 reads CASSLVEWAYNEQFF. The CDR3 region has the DNA TGTGCCAGCAGCTTAGTGGAATGGGCATACAATGAGCAGTTCTTC. Complete variable domain (other parts from reference TRBV7-8 and TRBJ2-1): GAGVSQSPRYKVAKRGQDVALRCDPISGHVSLFWYQQALGQGPEFLTYFQNEAQLDKSGLPSDRFFAERPEGSVSTLKIQRTQQEDSAVYLCASSLVEWAYNEQFFGPGTRLTVL.

In its sample, this clone was seen a few times. The chain combines TRBV27 with TRBJ1-5; D possibly corresponds to TRBD1 (5 bases). Germline assignment: CDR1 MNHEY and CDR2 SMNVEV (reference sequence). The CDR3 length is 15 residues. The V end lost 5 bases, the J end lost 3 bases, and 14 bases lay between the germline ends. CDR3 sequence: CASSGGAEFNQPQHF. The CDR3 DNA sequence: TGTGCCAGCAGTGGCGGGGCGGAATTCAATCAGCCCCAGCATTTT.

As concerns this clone: Other DNA sequences in this specimen translate into the identical CDR3. This chain uses TRBV7-3 with TRBJ2-3; 9 positions agree with TRBD2. Per the germline V gene, CDR1 is SGHTA and CDR2 is FQGTGA. CDR3 length equals 15 residues. The junction had 3 bases not matched to a gene; V was cut back by 2 bases and J by 3 bases. The chain's CDR3 is CASSLAGGPTDTQYF. CDR3 bases: TGTGCCAGCAGCTTAGCGGGGGGGCCGACAGATACGCAGTATTTT.

The chain joins TRBV28 to TRBJ2-1, with unresolved D. The CDR3 covers 14 residues. V lost 3 bases, J lost 0 bases, and 6 bases lay in between. Germline V gene lookup returns CDR1 MDHEN and CDR2 SYDVKM. This chain's CDR3 is CASSLTGSYNEQFF. The CDR3 DNA reads as TGTGCCAGCAGTTTGACGGGCTCCTACAATGAGCAGTTCTTC.